Reported below is one TCR beta chain. Its antigen is not yet known. No much larger clonotype is one base removed from it; base qualities were not supplied. The data are from a study of blood T cell repertoires in COVID-19 (dated by TCRdb to about 2020). As for the study more broadly: The collaborator samples originated in the United States, Italy and Spain and spanned the acute and convalescent phases of COVID-19. Where available, HLA class I and class II types were taken from metadata supplied by the sample provider and were not determined by assay-based typing. Samples were obtained from the ongoing ImmuneRACE study (first 160 participants) and from 1,200 or so subjects provided by 6 global collaborators. The dataset comprised deeply sampled blood TCRbeta repertoires from subjects exposed to, actively infected with, or recovered from COVID-19. The repertoires were released in a freely available public database meant as a resource for research on the immune response to SARS-CoV-2. Nearly every sample came with metadata listing a de-identified subject ID, COVID-19 status, age in years and sex. The prospective study material was composed of cDNA or gDNA derived from T cells, B-cell-depleted T cells, or PBMCs.

Paper-wide results and their limitations: The quantity of clinical and demographic metadata differed by source and by participant and was supplied without curation.

TCRbeta CDR3 regions were amplified from genomic DNA using the immunoSEQ Assay, a bias-controlled multiplex PCR. As for how the authors treated the data: The number of nucleated cells in each sample was estimated from the amplification of reference gene primers within the assay. Sequence reads were collapsed and filtered to measure the absolute abundance of every unique TCRbeta CDR3 rearrangement. For each sample, productive Simpson clonality was calculated by taking the square root of Simpson's diversity index across productive rearrangements. Entries here come from immuneACCESS through TCRdb and include only in-frame sequences with V and J called. Some clones fail to appear in such tables; in the studies checked, an unresolved V gene covers under half of the shortfall, and the cause of the remainder is unknown. V, J and clone size were drawn from that table, and D and trimming were deduced from the DNA. The sample yields around 60,000 clones; roughly 90% were counted once. 3.5% of the sample comes from the top ten.

The collaborating institutions used their own protocols to collect whole blood in K2EDTA tubes. For TCRbeta analysis, collaborator samples were shipped as frozen whole blood, as isolated PBMCs, or as DNA extracted from either sample type. V trim: 4 bases; J trim: 8 bases; unmatched bases: 10. From cysteine to phenylalanine, the CDR3 is 15 amino acids long. Only CDR3 DNA remains: 45 bases, in frame from the first base. For CDR1 and CDR2, the germline V gene (reference sequence) lists SGHNT and YYREEE. The V and J genes are TRBV5-4 and TRBJ1-4, with TRBD1 identical over 8 junction bases. This receptor was obtained from a man aged 50 to 59 with active COVID-19. The specimen was peripheral blood. The CDR3 sequence is CASSGGQGAGEKLFF. The nucleotide sequence is given as TGTGCCAGCAGCGGGGGGCAGGGGGCAGGCGAAAAACTGTTTTTT.